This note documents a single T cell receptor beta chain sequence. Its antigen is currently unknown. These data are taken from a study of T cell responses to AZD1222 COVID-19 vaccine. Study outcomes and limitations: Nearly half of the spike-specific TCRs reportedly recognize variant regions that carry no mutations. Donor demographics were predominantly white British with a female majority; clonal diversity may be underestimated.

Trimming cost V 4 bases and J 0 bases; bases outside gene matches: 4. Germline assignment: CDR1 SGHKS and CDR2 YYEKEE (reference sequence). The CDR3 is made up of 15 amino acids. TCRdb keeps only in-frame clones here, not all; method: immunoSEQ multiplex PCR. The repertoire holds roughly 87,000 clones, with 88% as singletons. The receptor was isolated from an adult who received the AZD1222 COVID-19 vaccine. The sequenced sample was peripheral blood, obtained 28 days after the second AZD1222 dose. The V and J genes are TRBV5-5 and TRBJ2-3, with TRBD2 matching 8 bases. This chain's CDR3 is CASSPGLASTDTQYF. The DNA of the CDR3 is TGTGCCAGCAGCCCCGGACTAGCAAGCACAGATACGCAGTATTTT.